The rows below give T cell receptor beta chains drawn from one sample of a study of T cell repertoires in cytomegalovirus infection. TCRdb re-called the reads with MiXCR, one entry per CDR3 protein. In the table there are roughly 280,000 distinct CDR3 sequences, approximately 13% of which are singletons. The sequenced material came from PBMCs. These receptors all stem from a human donor in good health (CMV status not recorded). Some clones in this sample may be carry-over from other donors' samples. Each CDR3 is given with its conserved first and last residue. The D gene is left open where the match is weak. Size is stated for part of the rows, as once, few or many counts, or as a class when the clone is expanded.

-,TRBJ1-5,TRBD1,TRBV2,CASPNRDRANNQPQHF,TGTGCCAGCCCGAATCGTGACAGGGCAAACAATCAGCCCCAGCATTTT
many,TRBJ2-5,TRBD2,TRBV11-2,CASSLSGGRETQYF,TGTGCCAGCAGCTTATCGGGGGGGCGAGAGACCCAGTACTTC
many,TRBJ2-6,-,TRBV7-3,CASSLPTSKGDAGANVLTF,TGTGCCAGCAGCTTACCTACATCGAAGGGGGATGCTGGGGCCAACGTCCTGACTTTC
few,TRBJ2-7,TRBD1,TRBV11-2,CASSGGQGLFEQYF,TGTGCCAGCAGCGGGGGACAGGGGTTATTCGAGCAGTACTTC
-,TRBJ1-2,-,TRBV25-1,CASSEEGGYTF,TGTGCCAGCAGTGAAGAAGGTGGCTACACCTTC
few,TRBJ2-5,TRBD2,TRBV20-1,CSARWSGSSGETQYF,TGCAGTGCTAGGTGGAGCGGGAGTTCAGGGGAGACCCAGTACTTC
many,TRBJ2-4,-,TRBV7-2,CASSLGLENIQYF,TGTGCCAGCAGCCTGGGACTCGAAAACATTCAGTACTTC
few,TRBJ1-6,-,TRBV20-1,CSARDLNSPLHF,TGCAGTGCAAGGGACCTTAATTCACCCCTCCACTTT
-,TRBJ1-1,-,TRBV29-1,CSGTMNTEAFF,TGCAGCGGCACCATGAACACTGAAGCTTTCTTT
-,TRBJ1-1,TRBD1,TRBV5-1,CASGDRMGGYAEAFF,TGCGCCAGCGGGGACAGGATGGGAGGATACGCTGAAGCTTTCTTT
few,TRBJ1-1,-,TRBV7-9,CASSYMNTEAFF,TGTGCCAGCAGCTATATGAACACTGAAGCTTTCTTT
many,TRBJ2-6,TRBD1,TRBV27,CASKGTAYPLGSGANVLTF,TGTGCCAGCAAGGGGACAGCTTACCCCCTGGGCTCTGGGGCCAACGTCCTGACTTTC
few,TRBJ2-6,TRBD1,TRBV19,CASSMKRTGDASGANVLTF,TGTGCCAGTAGTATGAAGAGGACAGGGGATGCCTCTGGGGCCAACGTCCTGACTTTC
many,TRBJ2-7,TRBD2,TRBV7-2,CASSPRRTSRHEQYF,TGTGCCAGCAGCCCTCGACGGACTAGTCGTCACGAGCAGTACTTC
-,TRBJ2-7,TRBD1,TRBV11-2,CASRPTGGANYEQYF,TGTGCCAGCAGGCCCACAGGGGGCGCGAACTACGAGCAGTACTTC
-,TRBJ2-4,-,TRBV28,CASSPLESLAKNIQYF,TGTGCCAGCAGTCCCCTAGAGAGTCTAGCCAAAAACATTCAGTACTTC
many,TRBJ1-5,-,TRBV4-1,CASSQDVGGNQPQHF,TGCGCCAGCAGCCAAGACGTGGGGGGAAATCAGCCCCAGCATTTT
-,TRBJ1-6,-,TRBV7-9,CASSLGAGQGSPLHF,TGTGCCAGCAGCTTAGGTGCAGGCCAAGGGTCACCCCTCCACTTT
many,TRBJ2-3,-,TRBV7-2,CASSPPRVTDTQYF,TGTGCCAGCAGCCCACCCAGGGTGACAGATACGCAGTATTTT
many,TRBJ1-5,-,TRBV7-9,CASSLGVGQYHQPQHF,TGTGCCAGCAGCTTAGGAGTTGGGCAGTACCATCAGCCCCAGCATTTT
-,TRBJ2-5,TRBD2,TRBV29-1,CSGSSGSGETQYF,TGCAGCGGATCTAGCGGGAGTGGGGAGACCCAGTACTTC
many,TRBJ2-3,-,TRBV7-9,CASSSNRDPLADTQYF,TGTGCCAGCAGCTCAAACCGGGACCCCTTGGCGGATACGCAGTATTTT
many,TRBJ1-2,-,TRBV7-9,CASSLARNRLNYTF,TGTGCCAGCAGCTTAGCCCGTAACAGGCTGAACTACACCTTC
many,TRBJ2-1,TRBD2,TRBV3-1,CASSPRLAGLENEQFF,TGTGCCAGCAGCCCCAGGCTAGCGGGGCTTGAGAATGAGCAGTTCTTC
many,TRBJ2-5,TRBD1,TRBV7-6,CASSFGTGEETQYF,TGTGCCAGCAGTTTCGGGACAGGGGAAGAGACCCAGTACTTC
many,TRBJ2-3,-,TRBV7-2,CASSQGGRVDTQYF,TGTGCCAGCAGCCAGGGGGGGCGGGTAGATACGCAGTATTTT
-,TRBJ1-1,-,TRBV29-1,CSVERNGAASTEAFF,TGCAGCGTTGAAAGAAACGGGGCGGCGTCCACTGAAGCTTTCTTT
-,TRBJ1-6,-,TRBV20-1,CSASKGREGQPLHF,TGCAGTGCGTCCAAGGGGAGGGAGGGTCAACCCCTCCACTTT
few,TRBJ2-2,-,TRBV6-2/TRBV6-3,CASSYYRSNTGELFF,TGTGCCAGCAGTTACTACAGGAGTAACACCGGGGAGCTGTTTTTT
-,TRBJ2-1,-,TRBV7-3,CASSLTRLANEQFF,TGTGCCAGCAGCTTAACGAGGCTAGCCAATGAGCAGTTCTTC
few,TRBJ1-6,TRBD1,TRBV11-2,CASSTGTGNSPLHF,TGTGCCAGCAGCACCGGGACAGGGAATTCACCCCTCCACTTT
many,TRBJ1-2,-,TRBV7-2,CASSLGDAANYGYTF,TGTGCCAGCAGCTTAGGGGACGCAGCTAACTATGGCTACACCTTC
-,TRBJ2-7,TRBD2,TRBV29-1,CSVTGTSGIIKQYF,TGCAGCGTTACCGGGACTAGCGGGATTATAAAGCAGTACTTC
few,TRBJ2-1,-,TRBV28,CASSLTPGVSYNEQFF,TGTGCCAGCAGTTTAACCCCGGGAGTTTCCTACAATGAGCAGTTCTTC
many,TRBJ1-1,-,TRBV7-9,CASSPGTGLTEAFF,TGTGCCAGCAGCCCCGGGACGGGCTTGACTGAAGCTTTCTTT
-,TRBJ2-3,TRBD2,TRBV20-1,CSATAGVTDTQYF,TGCAGTGCTACAGCGGGAGTCACAGATACGCAGTATTTT
few,TRBJ2-1,-,TRBV9,CASSGLRLNEQFF,TGTGCCAGCAGTGGCCTTCGGCTCAATGAGCAGTTCTTC
many,TRBJ2-7,-,TRBV7-9,CASSLGLTSDYEQYF,TGTGCCAGCAGCTTAGGACTCACCTCGGATTACGAGCAGTACTTC
-,TRBJ2-3,-,TRBV5-5,CASNRRGDTDTQYF,TGTGCCAGCAACCGCAGGGGAGACACAGATACGCAGTATTTT
few,TRBJ2-7,-,TRBV7-9,CASTPPGGQSSYEQYF,TGTGCCAGCACCCCCCCAGGCGGCCAGAGCTCCTACGAGCAGTACTTC
few,TRBJ2-5,-,TRBV20-1,CSARRRETQYF,TGCAGTGCTAGACGTAGGGAGACCCAGTACTTC
many,TRBJ1-5,-,TRBV2,CASRGTDYSNQPQHF,TGTGCCAGCAGGGGGACGGACTATAGCAATCAGCCCCAGCATTTT
many,TRBJ2-1,-,TRBV6-5,CASSGTLDSYNEQFF,TGTGCCAGCAGTGGGACTCTAGACTCCTACAATGAGCAGTTCTTC
-,TRBJ1-4,-,TRBV5-6,CASSLAVGEKLFF,TGTGCCAGCAGCTTGGCAGTAGGCGAAAAACTGTTTTTT
few,TRBJ1-4,-,TRBV12-3/TRBV12-4,CASSLSSGVNEKLFF,TGTGCCAGCAGTTTGAGCTCAGGAGTTAATGAAAAACTGTTTTTT
many,TRBJ1-6,TRBD1,TRBV27,CASSYAGQSSYNSPLHF,TGTGCCAGCAGTTACGCGGGACAGAGCTCCTATAATTCACCCCTCCACTTT
-,TRBJ2-3,TRBD2,TRBV20-1,CSVSGLAGGRTDTQYF,TGCAGTGTTTCTGGACTAGCGGGGGGACGCACAGATACGCAGTATTTT
-,TRBJ1-4,-,TRBV6-5,CASSYVRNEKLFF,TGTGCCAGCAGTTACGTCAGAAATGAAAAACTGTTTTTT
few,TRBJ1-2,-,TRBV29-1,CSVEDQWGYGNYGYTF,TGCAGCGTTGAAGATCAATGGGGGTACGGTAACTATGGCTACACCTTC
many,TRBJ1-2,-,TRBV7-2,CASSLVTLAQAGYTF,TGTGCCAGCAGCTTAGTCACCCTAGCCCAGGCTGGCTACACCTTC
many,TRBJ1-1,-,TRBV7-2,CASSLDGGNTEAFF,TGTGCCAGCAGCTTAGATGGGGGGAACACTGAAGCTTTCTTT
-,TRBJ1-5,TRBD1,TRBV28,CASSSPRTGKNQPQHF,TGTGCCAGCAGTTCTCCCCGGACAGGGAAGAATCAGCCCCAGCATTTT
many,TRBJ1-6,-,TRBV12-3/TRBV12-4,CASSPRGRSPLHF,TGTGCCAGCAGTCCACGCGGGCGTTCACCCCTCCACTTT
few,TRBJ2-3,-,TRBV3-1,CASSQETLARPSTDTQYF,TGTGCCAGCAGCCAAGAAACCCTAGCGCGGCCTAGCACAGATACGCAGTATTTT
-,TRBJ1-1,-,TRBV29-1,CSVVVNTEAFF,TGCAGCGTTGTTGTGAACACTGAAGCTTTCTTT